This T cell receptor (beta chain) comes out of a study of blood T cells in healthy people across ages. Details on this clonotype: Its matching antigen is unknown.

General study findings and limits: Roughly linear age-related decline in beta diversity appeared, significant by age approximately 43.

Then a second PCR, running roughly 7 to 11 cycles, was carried out with a sample-barcoded 5' primer and a J-beta primer mix. TCRdb passed the 5' RACE reads through MiXCR, listing each CDR3 protein once. The profile shows 710,000 or so distinct CDR3 sequences, 32% of them singletons. The CDR3 is made up of 15 amino acids. CDR1 SGHTA and CDR2 FQGNSA come from the germline V gene. V dropped 1 base and J dropped 7; count of bases not matched to a gene: 9. Healthy Russian Caucasian donors spanned ages roughly 6 to 100 years. Total RNA extracted from each sample amounted to at least 6 micrograms. Sequencing was carried out using blood. The chain uses TRBV7-2 and TRBJ2-7, with 8 bases aligning to TRBD2. This TCR derives from a woman of 80 years or more in good health. The CDR3 loop reads CASSLDAGGPNEQYF. In DNA form, the CDR3 reads TGTGCCAGCAGCTTAGATGCGGGGGGACCCAATGAGCAGTACTTC.